Listed below are T cell receptor beta chains from one sample, sequenced in a study of CD8+ T cells in alopecia areata. Measured with immunoSEQ multiplex PCR; TCRdb has only the in-frame clones, and not every one. In the table there are fewer than 200,000 clones, 59% of which are singletons. The source was CD4+ T cells sorted from blood, collected at week 0. All receptors derive from a human donor with alopecia areata. The CDR3 runs from the conserved cysteine through the conserved F or W.

>TRBV29-1|TRBJ2-2
CSVRTSGGLYTGELFF
>TRBV29-1|TRBJ2-3
CSTGQGSTDTQYF
>TRBV29-1|TRBJ2-3
CSAPGGGTDTQYF
>TRBV30|TRBJ2-7
CAWSLTGREQYF
>TRBV29-1|TRBJ1-4
CSARTGNEKLFF
>TRBV7-9|TRBJ2-2
CASSLGLGKNTGELFF
>TRBV28|TRBJ1-4
CASRGTPGKLFF
>TRBV15|TRBJ2-7
CATSRERITYEQYF
>TRBV27|TRBJ1-5
CASRGGNQPQHF
>TRBV29-1|TRBJ2-5
CSVQKSGVTQETQYF